This TCR beta chain was observed in a study of cytomegalovirus exposure and HLA in healthy donors (dated by TCRdb to 2016 to 2017). Looking at the study overall: An earlier analysis of about 530 of the donors reported 276 Gb of sequence data and around 120 million unique TCR beta sequences obtained from about 170 million T cells. High-throughput TCR immunosequencing, statistical association of individual TCRs with disease status, and machine learning were combined to predict cytomegalovirus infection status. An early release that covered about 600 HLA-typed donors contained 300 to 350 gigabases of sequencing data and 80 million or so unique TCR sequences. Rather than drawing on any new phenotypic data, the later analysis identified candidate immune exposures from TCR beta sequences and the way those sequences occurred across donors. In addition to the first cohort of approximately 650 subjects, a separate validation cohort of approximately 130 different subjects was used. All discovery cohort repertoires had been generated on a single sequencing platform. Of the 350 to 450 genotyped donors, roughly 76% were placed in the genetic ancestry cluster associated with self-reported Caucasian donors. An earlier analysis of 587 of the donors used high-throughput TCR beta sequencing to judge whether each TCR beta V gene segment behaved as functional or pseudogenic. Typing coverage differed by locus: A, B, C, DRB1 and DQB1 were typed in roughly 629-630 donors, DQA1 in 500 to 550, DPA1 in 606, and DPB1 in 450 to 480. Because of strong linkage in the cohort, four to six DR-DQ haplotypes were treated as single units for association and clustering. The study was designed to test whether signatures of past pathogen exposure could be identified by cataloging public T cell receptors. The T cell repertoires of 670 or so subjects were profiled by immunosequencing and related to cytomegalovirus serostatus. A later genetic analysis took genome-wide SNP genotypes for about 65% of the roughly 670 donors and used that subset as a discovery cohort. A later analysis re-analyzed previously published TCR beta repertoires from roughly 690 donors and added high-resolution HLA genotyping to study TCR occurrence patterns. HLA typing included class I and class II loci at four-digit resolution. Donor age, sex, ethnicity and CMV serostatus were collected together with the repertoire data. Among roughly 370 genotyped donors of the cohort, an average of 235,054 unique TCR beta nucleotide sequences were sequenced per donor, roughly 18% of them non-productive.

Counted from cysteine to phenylalanine, this CDR3 has 13 amino acids. Only the CDR3 region is kept as DNA, spanning 39 bases read in frame from base 1. The germline V gene yields SGHRS for CDR1 and YFSETQ for CDR2. V is shortened by 0 bases, J by 5 bases, and the region joining them spans 5 bases. Broad study findings and their caveats: Correlated functional status among segregating V segments might be attributable to linkage disequilibrium, but an unknown experimental factor could not be ruled out. A later analysis reported that several top co-occurrence clusters appeared linked to parvovirus B19, influenza, CMV and Epstein-Barr virus. A later analysis associated 16,951 TCR beta sequences with specific HLA alleles at a false discovery rate of 0.05. An earlier analysis of around 500 of the donors showed that most TCR beta V segments appeared in productive rearrangements either about 87% or about 30% of the time, which broadly matched IMGT annotations. In a later genetic analysis, a missense DCLRE1C variant was associated with V-gene and J-gene trimming of TCR beta chains, and the association was replicated in an independent cohort. A later analysis found that TCR association rates varied across HLA loci, with DRB1 alleles showing the most associated TCRs and HLA-C alleles the fewest. Across donors, most TCR sequences were observed very rarely, whereas some public TCRs were present in many individuals. Because the 87-base-pair reads could not distinguish some IMGT-functional V segments, including TRBV6-2 and TRBV6-3, those segments were excluded. Three of the identified cytomegalovirus-associated TCR beta chains were confirmed in vitro to be specific for cytomegalovirus antigens. Around 16 rarely observed V segments, including chromosome 9 orphons, were excluded from the earlier analysis of some 590 of the donors because counts were too low. This cohort had only TCR beta chains sequenced, and the lack of alpha or paired-chain data limited which features could be detected. Because HLA typing was missing for some donors at each locus, association tests included only the typed subset. The authors suggested that the approach could potentially be extended to other disease states and immunological phenotypes. CMV serostatus was the only immune exposure information available for the cohort. Most CMV-associated TCR beta chains appeared to be HLA-restricted in a later analysis, and the HLA associations seemed to be driven largely by CMV exposure. A group of highly shared sequence variants was considered likely to be a technical artifact of the sequencing pipeline. When HLA alleles, especially DR and DQ, strongly co-occurred, TCR associations were difficult to assign to individual alleles. Cytomegalovirus status was reported to be diagnosed by the classifier with high specificity and sensitivity in both the original and validation cohorts. Compared with equally common non-associated chains, HLA-associated TCR beta chains in a later analysis were more clonally expanded and had lower generation probabilities. A further reported finding was that TCR beta sequences accurately predicted the HLA-A and HLA-B alleles for most subjects in the first cohort. The study gave a list of 150 to 200 TCR beta chains associated with cytomegalovirus. Sequencing depth was assumed to be roughly uniform across donors in the presence/absence analyses, though that assumption may not hold. A later genetic analysis reported fewer N-insertions in productive TCRs among donors in an Asian-associated ancestry cluster than the roughly 700-donor mean.

As regards this clone: The specificity of this receptor is unknown. No qualities accompany the bases; no much larger clone lies one base away.

The library was produced with the immunoSEQ multiplex PCR assay. A mixture of 60 forward primers for TCR Vbeta segments and 13 reverse primers for TCR Jbeta segments was used in the multiplex PCR. Amplification of the CDR3 region of rearranged TCR beta genes was performed with a multiplex PCR assay on genomic DNA. On the Illumina HiSeq System, the amplified TCR beta libraries were sequenced as 87-base-pair reads. From the authors' description of their analysis: Across the roughly 670 repertoires, a later analysis counted 75 million to 90 million unique TCR beta chains, about 10 million of which were shared by at least two donors. To remove PCR and sequencing errors, raw reads were error-corrected and collapsed into unique sequences using a nearest-neighbor algorithm that merged closely related sequences. Alignment of CDR3 sequences to IMGT reference sequences was used to assign V, D and J gene segments. For a sequence to be retained, a match of at least six nucleotides was required to both a V gene segment and a J gene segment. A rearrangement counted as productive if the CDR3 had no stop codons and remained in frame with V and J, and every other rearrangement counted as non-productive. CDR3 was defined by IMGT convention, running from the second conserved V-encoded cysteine to the conserved J-encoded phenylalanine. In an earlier analysis of some 550 of the donors, sequences lacking an unambiguous match to a single V gene segment were excluded. In an earlier analysis of 587 of the donors, V segments were called functional above 56.7% productive rearrangements and were called segregating when the between-donor standard deviation exceeded 5%. A statistical classification framework was developed to diagnose cytomegalovirus status using the catalog of TCR beta chain sequences. In a later analysis, V and J genes were assigned by comparing TCR nucleotide sequences against IMGT/GENE-DB human TR gene sequences. In a later analysis, CDR3 sequences and most-parsimonious VDJ recombination scenarios were assigned using the TCRdist pipeline. In a later analysis, each TCR beta chain was defined by its CDR3 amino acid sequence together with its V-gene family, and reads lacking a unique V-gene family were excluded. As a way to deal with suspected cross-contamination and a sequencing artifact, a later analysis dropped roughly 600 nucleotide sequences that were highly shared and had low generation probability. In a later analysis, a clonal expansion index was calculated for each public chain from normalized within-repertoire ranks of inferred template counts. A later analysis computed generation probabilities with a VDJ recombination model fitted to out-of-frame rearrangements, and checked the results against IGoR. A later analysis scored TCR-TCR, TCR-HLA and TCR-CMV co-occurrence with hypergeometric tests, applying a repertoire-size bias correction to TCR pairs. In a later analysis, false discovery rates were estimated by permuting HLA or CMV assignments 20 times. In a later analysis, co-occurring TCRs were grouped using DBSCAN, with TCRdist sequence similarity added in when clustering inside HLA-allele-positive subsets. For co-occurrence clustering, repertoires with fewer than 30,000 or more than 120,000 public chains were excluded, along with roughly 5 repertoires with anomalous nucleotide sharing. The immuneACCESS repertoire file appears here via TCRdb, limited to in-frame rearrangements. These files lack a portion of the clones; in checked studies, under half of the deficit traces to unresolved V genes, and the cause of the others is not known. That table furnishes V, J and clone size, whereas the DNA furnished D and trimming. The sample table lists about 250,000 clones, roughly two thirds of them with a count of one. The ten most abundant clones make up 2% to 2.5% of the sample.

The cohort consisted of 600 to 700 healthy bone marrow donors. At the time of sampling, all cohort members were nominally healthy, though unrecorded immune exposures were likely present. The donor tested CMV seronegative, placing the donor among the approximately 360 seronegative members of the cohort. A peripheral blood sample was provided by each donor, and peripheral blood mononuclear cells were used for TCR beta sequencing. Genomic DNA was extracted from the blood cell samples with the Qiagen DNeasy Blood Extraction Kit. This TCR derives from a female donor in good health and CMV-seronegative. Sequenced input: PBMCs. The chain employs TRBV5-1 and TRBJ1-4, with the identity of the D gene unclear. The DNA reads as follows: TGCGCCAGCAGCTTGGCCTTCAATGAAAAACTGTTTTTT. It codes for CASSLAFNEKLFF.